These 11 T cell receptor beta chains originate from one sample sequenced in a study of cytomegalovirus exposure and HLA in healthy donors. PCR used 60 Vbeta primers and 13 Jbeta primers. Assay: immunoSEQ multiplex PCR; the TCRdb copy retains only in-frame clones and omits some. The sample holds 180,000 or so clones. The sample taken for sequencing was PBMCs. These receptors were taken from a woman aged 18 to 35 in good health and CMV-seropositive.

The chain uses TRBV18 and TRBJ2-7; tentative D call: TRBD2 (6 bases). The germline CDR1 and CDR2 sequences are KGHSH and LQKENI. The V end was cut by 3 bases, the J end by 7 bases, with 13 bases between. CDR3 size: 13 residues. CDR3 coding DNA: TGTGCCAGCTCACCTAACCCCAGCGGGGAGCAGTACTTC. Residues: CASSPNPSGEQYF. Complete variable domain (other parts from reference TRBV18 and TRBJ2-7): NAGVMQNPRHLVRRRGQEARLRCSPMKGHSHVYWYRQLPEEGLKFMVYLQKENIIDESGMPKERFSAEFPKEGPSILRIQQVVRGDSAAYFCASSPNPSGEQYFGPGTRLTVT.

This sequence joins TRBV5-1 and TRBJ2-7, with 7 positions matching TRBD1. The germline gives CDR1 SGHRS, CDR2 YFSETQ. CDR3 size: 16 residues. The V gene end was trimmed by 2 bases and the J gene end by 1 base; junction bases not matched to a gene: 9. Here the CDR3 reads CASSLYPRDRSYEQYF. The CDR3 region has the DNA TGCGCCAGCAGCTTATACCCCCGGGACAGATCCTACGAGCAGTACTTC.

The J gene is TRBJ1-2, the V gene TRBV6-6; 7 bases are shared with TRBD1. V was pared by 2 bases and J by 8 bases, with 8 bases of the junction left unmatched. CDR1 is MNHNY, CDR2 SVGAGI, per germline (reference sequence). CDR3 size: 14 residues. CDR3 nucleotides: TGTGCCAGCAGTTACCCGACAGGGAGGAGCGGCTACACCTTC. It is translated as CASSYPTGRSGYTF.

The chain employs TRBV5-6 and TRBJ1-1, with TRBD1 as a possible D gene (5 bases). V was pared by 4 bases and J by 1 base, with 11 bases between. Per the germline V gene, CDR1 is SGHDT and CDR2 is YYEEEE. The CDR3 contains 14 residues. CDR3 sequence: CASSHGGGNTEAFF. For the CDR3, the DNA is TGTGCCAGCAGCCACGGGGGAGGGAACACTGAAGCTTTCTTT.

V is TRBV6-6 and J is TRBJ2-2; D is unresolved. Germline loops: CDR1 MNHNY, CDR2 SVGAGI (reference sequence). This CDR3 has 16 residues. Trimming took 5 bases from V and 5 from J, leaving 18 bases between them. The CDR3 spells CASSPLRPGVTGELFF. The CDR3 DNA sequence: TGTGCCAGCAGTCCCCTCCGGCCAGGTGTGACCGGGGAGCTGTTTTTT.

CDR3 loop: CASSHGANYGYTF. CDR3 DNA: TGTGCCAGCAGCCATGGGGCGAACTATGGCTACACCTTC. The V gene is TRBV7-8, the J gene TRBJ1-2; weak D call: TRBD1 (5 bases). CDR3 length: 13 residues. Trimming left V 5 bases short and J 2 bases short, with 9 bases between. The V gene's germline CDR1 is SGHVS and CDR2 FQNEAQ.

Comment on this clone: Different DNA sequences within this sample yield the same CDR3. The V gene is TRBV20-1, the J gene TRBJ2-7; no definite D call. Germline V CDR1 and CDR2: DFQATT, SNEGSKA (reference sequence). CDR3 length equals 11 residues. V was shortened by 4 bases and J by 2 bases, with 6 bases between the two germline ends. CDR3 DNA sequence: TGCAGTGCTACTAAAACCTACGAGCAGTACTTC. It specifies CSATKTYEQYF.

V usage is TRBV9 and J usage is TRBJ1-4; TRBD1 matches 8 bases. Losses at the gene ends were 5 bases for V and 10 bases for J; bases not matched to a gene: 4. The germline gives CDR1 SGDLS, CDR2 YYNGEE. There are 12 residues in the CDR3. The CDR3 region has the DNA TGTGCCAGCAGTTCAGGGGGCTCAAAACTGTTTTTT. Amino acid sequence: CASSSGGSKLFF.

The chain has TRBV5-1 and TRBJ2-7, with 9 bases identical to TRBD2. Per the germline V gene, CDR1 is SGHRS and CDR2 is YFSETQ. This CDR3 contains 16 residues. The trim removed 5 bases at V and 5 bases at J, leaving 14 bases unmatched. Here the CDR3 DNA reads TGCGCCAGCAGGAAGGGACTAGCTGGGGGAACTAACGAGCAGTACTTC. Its translation is CASRKGLAGGTNEQYF. Complete variable domain (other parts from reference TRBV5-1 and TRBJ2-7): KAGVTQTPRYLIKTRGQQVTLSCSPISGHRSVSWYQQTPGQGLQFLFEYFSETQRNKGNFPGRFSGRQFSNSRSEMNVSTLELGDSALYLCASRKGLAGGTNEQYFGPGTRLTVT.

CDR3 DNA: TGTGCCAGTAGTGGCTGGGGCCGATTCTACGAGCAGTACTTC. The encoded protein is CASSGWGRFYEQYF. The chain carries TRBV19 and TRBJ2-7, with D maybe TRBD1 (5 bases). Germline CDR1 is LNHDA and CDR2 is SQIVND (reference sequence). The CDR3 length is 14 residues. The germline V and J ends were trimmed by 5 bases and 3 bases, with 14 bases remaining between them.

This chain joins TRBV4-2 and TRBJ1-2; 7 positions match TRBD1. J lost 3 bases, V lost 0 bases, and 1 base had no gene match. The V gene's germline CDR1 is LGHNA and CDR2 YNFKEQ. CDR3 length equals 14 residues. The CDR3 bases are TGTGCCAGCAGCCAAGAAGGGACAGACTATGGCTACACCTTC. Protein product: CASSQEGTDYGYTF.